The 7 T cell receptor beta chains listed next were all sequenced from one sample in a study of T cell changes during pregnancy in multiple sclerosis. Sequenced by immunoSEQ multiplex PCR; TCRdb stores in-frame clones only, minus some. The data contain roughly 40,000 clones, approximately 92% of them singletons. The sequences come from CD4+ T cells from peripheral blood mononuclear cells, collected in the second trimester of pregnancy. All receptors come from a female donor in good health, enrolled as a control in a pregnancy study.

V usage is TRBV29-1 and J usage is TRBJ2-7; 11 bases are shared with TRBD1. CDR1 and CDR2 from the germline V gene are SQVTM and ANQGSEA. CDR3 length: 15 amino acids. With V trimmed by 4 bases and J by 1 base, 6 bases remained unmatched. CDR3 residues: CSVGNRDRGSYEQYF. CDR3 in DNA: TGCAGCGTTGGGAACCGGGACAGGGGGTCCTACGAGCAGTACTTC.

V and J are TRBV12-5 and TRBJ2-5; 9 nucleotides agree with TRBD1. CDR3 length: 15 residues. With 1 base clipped from V and 7 bases from J, the junction kept 7 bases outside the gene matches. The germline V gene has CDR1 LGHNT and CDR2 FRNRAP. CDR3 bases: TGTGCTAGTGGTTTGGGGGGACAGGGCAGTTTGACCCAGTACTTC. It specifies CASGLGGQGSLTQYF.

This sequence joins TRBV18 and TRBJ2-7; 7 bases fit TRBD1. CDR1 is KGHSH and CDR2 is LQKENI in the germline V gene. The CDR3 contains 14 residues. J gave up 3 bases and V 6 bases, and 8 bases lay outside the gene matches. The CDR3: CASSPGQSGYEQYF. CDR3 bases: TGTGCCAGCTCCCCGGGACAGTCAGGCTACGAGCAGTACTTC.

DNA of the CDR3: TGCAGCGTCGTGAGACACCTCCAAGAGACCCAGTACTTC. It is translated as CSVVRHLQETQYF. This rearrangement joins TRBV29-1 to TRBJ2-5; D ambiguous. Per the germline V gene, CDR1 is SQVTM and CDR2 is ANQGSEA. The V gene lost 6 bases and the J gene lost 1 base, with 12 bases spanning the gap. The CDR3 covers 13 residues.

This chain uses TRBV7-8 with TRBJ2-7; 10 bases match TRBD2. The CDR3 spans 16 residues. The V gene's germline CDR1 is SGHVS and CDR2 FQNEAQ. J was trimmed by 4 bases and V by 4 bases; bases with no gene match: 10. CDR3 in DNA: TGTGCCAGCAGCTCAGTCAGGTGGACTAGCGGATACGAGCAGTACTTC. This encodes CASSSVRWTSGYEQYF. Full variable domain (outside the CDR3, taken from reference TRBV7-8 and TRBJ2-7): GAGVSQSPRYKVAKRGQDVALRCDPISGHVSLFWYQQALGQGPEFLTYFQNEAQLDKSGLPSDRFFAERPEGSVSTLKIQRTQQEDSAVYLCASSSVRWTSGYEQYFGPGTRLTVT.

CDR3 DNA sequence: TGCGCCAGCAGCTTGGTGGCTGGCGGGGGACCCTACGAGCAGTACTTC. Its translation is CASSLVAGGGPYEQYF. The rearrangement links TRBV5-1 to TRBJ2-7, with TRBD2 matching 7 bases. Trimming at V came to 0 bases and at J to 2 bases, leaving 8 bases not matched to a gene. Germline V lookup: CDR1 SGHRS, CDR2 YFSETQ. The CDR3 has 16 residues.

This rearrangement joins TRBV5-4 to TRBJ1-4, with a possible D match to TRBD1 (5 bases). Germline V gene sequence: CDR1 SGHNT, CDR2 YYREEE (reference sequence). The CDR3 has 14 amino acids. V shed 0 bases and J shed 8 bases, with 11 bases lying between them. In nucleotides, the CDR3 is TGTGCCAGCAGCTTGGGGTCCAGGGCCGAAAAACTGTTTTTT. Its translation is CASSLGSRAEKLFF.